The T cell receptor beta chain described here comes from a study of blood T cells in healthy people across ages. Study-level information: About one barcoded beta molecule per two T cells was the capture yield of template switching.

In its sample, this clonotype was seen many times. The use of a sample-barcoded 5' primer and a J-beta primer mix characterized a second PCR of about 7 to 12 cycles. Tagging of each cDNA molecule was performed by a template-switch adaptor with 12 random nucleotides. Via MiXCR, TCRdb re-called the 5' RACE reads, giving one row per CDR3 protein. The table shows 710,000 or so distinct CDR3 sequences, with less than 40% occurring only once. CDR1 is SGHRS and CDR2 is YFSETQ in the germline V gene. With 0 bases clipped from V and 3 bases from J, the junction kept 4 bases outside the gene matches. The CDR3 runs to 16 residues.

Sequenced input: blood. The chain combines TRBV5-1 with TRBJ2-3; TRBD2 aligns across 10 bases. This clonotype originated in a woman older than 75 in good health. The CDR3 nucleotides are TGCGCCAGCAGCTTGGAACCTAGCGGGGGTACAGATACGCAGTATTTT. It encodes CASSLEPSGGTDTQYF.